This TCR beta chain was sequenced for a study of Ad26.COV2.S vaccination and SARS-CoV-2 variants. Study as a whole: Donor had been placed in the Ad26.COV2.S arm of the COV1001 trial. Study-level findings and limits: People who got the vaccine or the placebo had similar non-spike TCR breadth.

V dropped 2 bases and J dropped 7 bases, with 23 bases sitting between them. The CDR3 has 17 residues. CDR1 is SGHTA, CDR2 FQGTGA, per germline. As to this clone: What it binds is not known.

Treatment of the sample: around 19 received Ad26.COV2.S at low or high dose, single or two shots; about five received placebo; per-sample allocation not given. Day 63 after the first vaccine or placebo injection was the time point for sampling. Only in-frame clones appear in the TCRdb table, and some are missing; sequencing was by immunoSEQ multiplex PCR. This sample carries over 400,000 clones, roughly 87% of them seen once, and the ten largest clones take around 2.6%. The chain recombines TRBV7-3 with TRBJ2-5, with D uncertain. The sequenced sample was peripheral blood, obtained in a trial of Ad26.COV2.S vaccine versus placebo. The sequence came from a person between 18 and 59 years old who received the Ad26.COV2.S COVID-19 vaccine or a placebo. DNA of the CDR3: TGTGCCAGCAGCTTAGCCGGGCAATCTCCCGCAAGGACGACCCAGTACTTC. Translation: CASSLAGQSPARTTQYF.